Listed below are T cell receptor beta chains from one sample, sequenced in a study of shared clonotypes between healthy human individuals. Here immunoSEQ multiplex PCR was the method, and the copy in TCRdb shows in-frame clones only, minus some. Of 800,000 or so clones in the sample, 90% to 98% are singletons; the top ten hold 0.2% to 0.25%. The sequenced sample was naive CD8+ T cells sorted from blood. These receptors all come from a man aged 30-40 years in good health. Each CDR3 is given with its conserved first and last residue. D genes are given only for firm matches. Clone size appears in some rows only: once, few, many, or a class for an expanded clone.

D gene: NA
clone size: NA
V gene: TRBV27
J gene: TRBJ2-2
CDR3 protein: CASSFWQGYTGELFF
CDR3 DNA: TGTGCCAGCAGTTTTTGGCAGGGGTACACCGGGGAGCTGTTTTTT

D gene: NA
clone size: NA
V gene: TRBV7-8
J gene: TRBJ2-7
CDR3 protein: CASSPLSYEQYF
CDR3 DNA: TGTGCCAGCAGCCCGCTCTCCTACGAGCAGTACTTC

D gene: TRBD2
clone size: NA
V gene: TRBV13
J gene: TRBJ2-3
CDR3 protein: CASRTSGSPDTQYF
CDR3 DNA: TGTGCCAGCAGGACTAGCGGGAGCCCAGATACGCAGTATTTT

D gene: TRBD2
clone size: NA
V gene: TRBV7-9
J gene: TRBJ2-3
CDR3 protein: CASSPGLAGVTDTQYF
CDR3 DNA: TGTGCCAGCAGCCCGGGACTAGCGGGAGTAACAGATACGCAGTATTTT

D gene: NA
clone size: NA
V gene: TRBV27
J gene: TRBJ1-4
CDR3 protein: CASSTPSANEKLFF
CDR3 DNA: TGTGCCAGCTCGACACCCTCGGCTAATGAAAAACTGTTTTTT

D gene: NA
clone size: NA
V gene: TRBV4-3
J gene: TRBJ2-1
CDR3 protein: CASSQRLSGTYNEQFF
CDR3 DNA: TGCGCCAGCAGCCAAAGACTTAGCGGTACCTACAATGAGCAGTTCTTC

D gene: NA
clone size: NA
V gene: TRBV9
J gene: TRBJ1-2
CDR3 protein: CASSSGGTTRWGYTF
CDR3 DNA: TGTGCCAGCAGCTCTGGGGGGACCACCCGGTGGGGCTACACCTTC

D gene: NA
clone size: NA
V gene: TRBV5-1
J gene: TRBJ2-1
CDR3 protein: CASSLVGSGYNEQFF
CDR3 DNA: TGCGCCAGCAGCTTGGTCGGGAGTGGGTACAATGAGCAGTTCTTC

D gene: NA
clone size: NA
V gene: TRBV2
J gene: TRBJ1-1
CDR3 protein: CATNREPNTEAFF
CDR3 DNA: TGTGCCACCAATCGGGAGCCGAACACTGAAGCTTTCTTT

D gene: TRBD1
clone size: NA
V gene: TRBV29-1
J gene: TRBJ2-7
CDR3 protein: CSVYDRDSYEQYF
CDR3 DNA: TGCAGCGTCTACGACAGGGACTCCTACGAGCAGTACTTC

D gene: NA
clone size: NA
V gene: TRBV19
J gene: TRBJ1-2
CDR3 protein: CASRGDGNNYGYTF
CDR3 DNA: TGTGCCAGTAGGGGGGACGGGAATAACTATGGCTACACCTTC

D gene: TRBD2
clone size: once
V gene: TRBV28
J gene: TRBJ2-7
CDR3 protein: CASSRGEAYEQYF
CDR3 DNA: TGTGCCAGCAGTCGGGGGGAAGCCTACGAGCAGTACTTC

D gene: NA
clone size: NA
V gene: TRBV7-2
J gene: TRBJ2-7
CDR3 protein: CASGSPYEQYF
CDR3 DNA: TGTGCCAGCGGCTCCCCCTACGAGCAGTACTTC

D gene: TRBD2
clone size: NA
V gene: TRBV10-3
J gene: TRBJ2-1
CDR3 protein: CAITHPTSGRANEQFF
CDR3 DNA: TGTGCCATCACCCATCCTACTAGCGGGAGGGCTAATGAGCAGTTCTTC

D gene: NA
clone size: NA
V gene: TRBV6-1
J gene: TRBJ1-5
CDR3 protein: CASSEGWGLGPQHF
CDR3 DNA: TGTGCCAGCAGTGAAGGGTGGGGCCTCGGGCCCCAGCATTTT

D gene: NA
clone size: NA
V gene: TRBV7-6
J gene: TRBJ1-1
CDR3 protein: CASRPPSHTEAFF
CDR3 DNA: TGTGCCAGCCGCCCACCGAGCCACACTGAAGCTTTCTTT

D gene: NA
clone size: NA
V gene: TRBV7-6
J gene: TRBJ1-4
CDR3 protein: CASSLDYQAEGEKLFF
CDR3 DNA: TGTGCCAGCAGCTTAGATTACCAGGCAGAAGGTGAAAAACTGTTTTTT

D gene: NA
clone size: NA
V gene: TRBV11-2
J gene: TRBJ2-5
CDR3 protein: CASSLLAQTQYF
CDR3 DNA: TGTGCCAGCAGCTTATTGGCCCAGACCCAGTACTTC

D gene: NA
clone size: once
V gene: TRBV5-1
J gene: TRBJ2-1
CDR3 protein: CASSWLGGGSYNEQFF
CDR3 DNA: TGCGCCAGCAGCTGGTTGGGGGGCGGCTCCTACAATGAGCAGTTCTTC

D gene: NA
clone size: NA
V gene: TRBV7-6
J gene: TRBJ1-1
CDR3 protein: CASSLSLMGGTEAFF
CDR3 DNA: TGTGCCAGCAGCTTAAGTTTGATGGGGGGCACTGAAGCTTTCTTT

D gene: TRBD2
clone size: NA
V gene: TRBV5-6
J gene: TRBJ2-7
CDR3 protein: CASSPTSGIYEQYF
CDR3 DNA: TGTGCCAGCAGCCCGACTAGCGGGATCTACGAGCAGTACTTC

D gene: NA
clone size: NA
V gene: TRBV7-9
J gene: TRBJ1-4
CDR3 protein: CASSPEGGVEKLFF
CDR3 DNA: TGTGCCAGCAGCCCGGAGGGGGGGGTAGAAAAACTGTTTTTT

D gene: NA
clone size: once
V gene: TRBV27
J gene: TRBJ2-5
CDR3 protein: CASSLSRLETQYF
CDR3 DNA: TGTGCCAGCAGTTTAAGTCGGCTGGAGACCCAGTACTTC

D gene: NA
clone size: NA
V gene: TRBV19
J gene: TRBJ2-5
CDR3 protein: CASSTLSGDWETQYF
CDR3 DNA: TGTGCCAGTAGTACCCTCAGTGGGGATTGGGAGACCCAGTACTTC

D gene: NA
clone size: NA
V gene: TRBV28
J gene: TRBJ1-4
CDR3 protein: CASSFGEKLFF
CDR3 DNA: TGTGCCAGCAGTTTCGGGGAAAAACTGTTTTTT

D gene: NA
clone size: NA
V gene: TRBV9
J gene: TRBJ2-1
CDR3 protein: CASSVYPQTQFSYNEQFF
CDR3 DNA: TGTGCCAGCAGCGTATATCCCCAAACCCAGTTCTCCTACAATGAGCAGTTCTTC

D gene: TRBD1
clone size: NA
V gene: TRBV9
J gene: TRBJ1-4
CDR3 protein: CASSVDPGTEDNEKLFF
CDR3 DNA: TGTGCCAGCAGCGTAGACCCCGGGACAGAAGATAATGAAAAACTGTTTTTT

D gene: NA
clone size: NA
V gene: TRBV19
J gene: TRBJ1-5
CDR3 protein: CASSMAAYSNQPQHF
CDR3 DNA: TGTGCCAGTAGTATGGCAGCTTATAGCAATCAGCCCCAGCATTTT

D gene: TRBD2
clone size: NA
V gene: TRBV7-2
J gene: TRBJ2-5
CDR3 protein: CASSFLAGGSRETQYF
CDR3 DNA: TGTGCCAGCAGCTTCCTAGCGGGAGGGAGTCGAGAGACCCAGTACTTC

D gene: NA
clone size: NA
V gene: TRBV28
J gene: TRBJ1-5
CDR3 protein: CASSFLEGQPQHF
CDR3 DNA: TGTGCCAGCAGTTTCCTAGAGGGTCAGCCCCAGCATTTT

D gene: TRBD2
clone size: NA
V gene: TRBV6-1
J gene: TRBJ2-7
CDR3 protein: CASRQASGLSYEQYF
CDR3 DNA: TGTGCCAGCAGGCAGGCTAGCGGTCTCTCCTACGAGCAGTACTTC

D gene: NA
clone size: NA
V gene: TRBV4-1
J gene: TRBJ2-1
CDR3 protein: CASAASSYNEQFF
CDR3 DNA: TGCGCCAGCGCGGCTAGCTCCTACAATGAGCAGTTCTTC

D gene: TRBD2
clone size: NA
V gene: TRBV11-3
J gene: TRBJ2-1
CDR3 protein: CASSSGLARNEQFF
CDR3 DNA: TGTGCCAGCAGCTCGGGACTAGCGAGGAATGAGCAGTTCTTC

D gene: NA
clone size: NA
V gene: TRBV4-1
J gene: TRBJ2-2
CDR3 protein: CASSQVYTGELFF
CDR3 DNA: TGCGCCAGCAGCCAAGTGTACACCGGGGAGCTGTTTTTT

D gene: NA
clone size: NA
V gene: TRBV11-2
J gene: TRBJ1-2
CDR3 protein: CASSPSRGEGYGYTF
CDR3 DNA: TGTGCCAGCAGCCCCAGCAGGGGAGAGGGCTATGGCTACACCTTC

D gene: NA
clone size: NA
V gene: TRBV27
J gene: TRBJ2-1
CDR3 protein: CASSLTGHYNEQFF
CDR3 DNA: TGTGCCAGCAGTCTTACTGGACACTACAATGAGCAGTTCTTC

D gene: NA
clone size: NA
V gene: TRBV7-9
J gene: TRBJ1-2
CDR3 protein: CASSSAETLYGYTF
CDR3 DNA: TGTGCCAGCAGTTCGGCAGAGACTCTGTATGGCTACACCTTC

D gene: NA
clone size: NA
V gene: TRBV5-6
J gene: TRBJ2-7
CDR3 protein: CASSPGTDDVEQYF
CDR3 DNA: TGTGCCAGCAGCCCCGGGACCGACGACGTGGAGCAGTACTTC

D gene: TRBD1
clone size: NA
V gene: TRBV29-1
J gene: TRBJ2-7
CDR3 protein: CSVETGIPYEQYF
CDR3 DNA: TGCAGCGTTGAGACAGGGATCCCCTACGAGCAGTACTTC

D gene: NA
clone size: NA
V gene: TRBV18
J gene: TRBJ1-4
CDR3 protein: CASSPIFGGTQEKLFF
CDR3 DNA: TGTGCCAGCTCACCAATCTTCGGCGGAACCCAAGAAAAACTGTTTTTT

D gene: TRBD2
clone size: NA
V gene: TRBV7-6
J gene: TRBJ2-2
CDR3 protein: CASSLESASGSTGELFF
CDR3 DNA: TGTGCCAGCAGCTTAGAGTCGGCTAGCGGGAGCACCGGGGAGCTGTTTTTT

D gene: NA
clone size: NA
V gene: TRBV4-1
J gene: TRBJ2-1
CDR3 protein: CASSQDWEQYNEQFF
CDR3 DNA: TGCGCCAGCAGCCAAGATTGGGAGCAGTACAATGAGCAGTTCTTC

D gene: NA
clone size: NA
V gene: TRBV5-4
J gene: TRBJ2-1
CDR3 protein: CASSLGLLNEQFF
CDR3 DNA: TGTGCCAGCAGCTTGGGTCTTCTTAATGAGCAGTTCTTC

D gene: NA
clone size: NA
V gene: TRBV9
J gene: TRBJ2-3
CDR3 protein: CASSVRGFSTDTQYF
CDR3 DNA: TGTGCCAGCAGCGTGAGAGGGTTCAGCACAGATACGCAGTATTTT

D gene: NA
clone size: NA
V gene: TRBV25-1
J gene: TRBJ2-7
CDR3 protein: CASGQPAGLTF
CDR3 DNA: TGTGCCAGCGGGCAACCGGCAGGCTTGACTTTC

D gene: NA
clone size: NA
V gene: TRBV28
J gene: TRBJ2-7
CDR3 protein: CASSFQGFLLEQYF
CDR3 DNA: TGTGCCAGCAGTTTTCAGGGATTCCTTCTCGAGCAGTACTTC

D gene: NA
clone size: NA
V gene: TRBV27
J gene: TRBJ2-7
CDR3 protein: CASSDRDGGSYEQYF
CDR3 DNA: TGTGCCAGCAGTGACCGGGACGGTGGCTCCTACGAGCAGTACTTC

D gene: NA
clone size: NA
V gene: TRBV5-5
J gene: TRBJ2-7
CDR3 protein: CASSLGGGGLAAYEQYF
CDR3 DNA: TGTGCCAGCAGCCTCGGAGGGGGCGGCCTAGCGGCCTACGAGCAGTACTTC

D gene: NA
clone size: NA
V gene: TRBV19
J gene: TRBJ2-2
CDR3 protein: CASIPYPTGELFF
CDR3 DNA: TGTGCCAGTATACCCTATCCCACCGGGGAGCTGTTTTTT

D gene: NA
clone size: NA
V gene: TRBV28
J gene: TRBJ2-7
CDR3 protein: CASSQATTLLYEQYF
CDR3 DNA: TGTGCCAGCAGCCAAGCAACGACCCTACTTTACGAGCAGTACTTC

D gene: NA
clone size: NA
V gene: TRBV7-9
J gene: TRBJ2-2
CDR3 protein: CSERVQGASGNTGELFF
CDR3 DNA: TGTTCTGAGAGGGTCCAGGGCGCTAGTGGGAACACCGGGGAGCTGTTTTTT

D gene: TRBD2
clone size: NA
V gene: TRBV29-1
J gene: TRBJ2-7
CDR3 protein: CSVESSGRDYEQYF
CDR3 DNA: TGCAGCGTTGAATCTAGCGGGAGAGACTACGAGCAGTACTTC

D gene: TRBD2
clone size: NA
V gene: TRBV7-8
J gene: TRBJ2-1
CDR3 protein: CASSLEWLADGEQFF
CDR3 DNA: TGTGCCAGCAGCTTAGAATGGCTAGCGGACGGTGAGCAGTTCTTC